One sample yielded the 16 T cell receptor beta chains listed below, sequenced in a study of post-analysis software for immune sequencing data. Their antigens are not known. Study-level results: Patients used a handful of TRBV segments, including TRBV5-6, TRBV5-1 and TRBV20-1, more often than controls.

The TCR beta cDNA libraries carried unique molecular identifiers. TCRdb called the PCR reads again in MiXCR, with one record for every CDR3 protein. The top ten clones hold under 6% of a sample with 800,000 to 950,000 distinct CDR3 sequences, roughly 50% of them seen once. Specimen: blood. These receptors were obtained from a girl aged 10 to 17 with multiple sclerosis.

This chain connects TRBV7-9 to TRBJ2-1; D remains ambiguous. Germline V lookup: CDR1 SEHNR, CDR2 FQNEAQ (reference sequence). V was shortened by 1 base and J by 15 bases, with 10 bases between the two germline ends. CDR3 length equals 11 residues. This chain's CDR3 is CASSLGLIAFF. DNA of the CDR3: TGTGCCAGCAGCTTAGGCCTGATCGCGTTCTTC.

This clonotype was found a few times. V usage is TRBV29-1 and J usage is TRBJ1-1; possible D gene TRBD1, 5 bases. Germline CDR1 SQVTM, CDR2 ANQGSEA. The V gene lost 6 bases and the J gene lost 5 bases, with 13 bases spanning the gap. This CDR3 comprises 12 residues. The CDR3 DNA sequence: TGCAGCGTAGGGACGGAGGGGACTGAAGCTTTCTTT. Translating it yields CSVGTEGTEAFF.

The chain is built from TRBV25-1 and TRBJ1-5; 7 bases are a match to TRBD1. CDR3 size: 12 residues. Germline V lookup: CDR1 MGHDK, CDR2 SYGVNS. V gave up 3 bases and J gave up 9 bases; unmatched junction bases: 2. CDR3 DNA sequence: TGTGCCAGCAGTGAGACAGGGCGGCCCCAGCATTTT. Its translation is CASSETGRPQHF.

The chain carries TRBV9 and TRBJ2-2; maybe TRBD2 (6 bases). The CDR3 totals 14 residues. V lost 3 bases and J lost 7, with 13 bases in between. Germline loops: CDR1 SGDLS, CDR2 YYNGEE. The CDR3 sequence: CASSEAGINGELFF. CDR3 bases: TGTGCCAGCAGCGAGGCGGGAATAAACGGGGAGCTGTTTTTT.

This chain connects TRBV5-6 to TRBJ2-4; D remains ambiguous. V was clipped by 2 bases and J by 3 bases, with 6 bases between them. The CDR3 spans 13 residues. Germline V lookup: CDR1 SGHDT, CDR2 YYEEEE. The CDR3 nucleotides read TGTGCCAGCAGCTTTCAGAACAAAAACATTCAGTACTTC. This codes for CASSFQNKNIQYF.

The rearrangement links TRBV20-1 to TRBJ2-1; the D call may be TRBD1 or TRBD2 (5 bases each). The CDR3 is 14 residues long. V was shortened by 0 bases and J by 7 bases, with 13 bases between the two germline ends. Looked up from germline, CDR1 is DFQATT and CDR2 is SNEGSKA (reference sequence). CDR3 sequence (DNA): TGCAGTGCTAGAGACAGTGCTGGGGGTAATGAGCAGTTCTTC. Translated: CSARDSAGGNEQFF.

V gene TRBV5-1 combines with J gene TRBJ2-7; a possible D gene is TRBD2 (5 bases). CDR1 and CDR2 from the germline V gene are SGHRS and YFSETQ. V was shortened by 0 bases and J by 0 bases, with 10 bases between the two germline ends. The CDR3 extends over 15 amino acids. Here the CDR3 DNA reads TGCGCCAGCAGCTTGGACAGCGGCCCCTCCTACGAGCAGTACTTC. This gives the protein CASSLDSGPSYEQYF.

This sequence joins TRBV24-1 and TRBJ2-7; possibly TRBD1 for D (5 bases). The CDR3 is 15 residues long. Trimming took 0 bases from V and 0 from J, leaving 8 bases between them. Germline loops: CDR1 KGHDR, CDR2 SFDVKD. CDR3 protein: CATSDLNGASYEQYF. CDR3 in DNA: TGTGCCACCAGTGATTTGAATGGGGCCTCCTACGAGCAGTACTTC.

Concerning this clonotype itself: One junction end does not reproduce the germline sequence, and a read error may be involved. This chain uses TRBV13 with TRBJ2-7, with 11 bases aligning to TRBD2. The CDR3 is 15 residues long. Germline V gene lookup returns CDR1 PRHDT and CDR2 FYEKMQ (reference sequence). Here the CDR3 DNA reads TGTGCCAGCAGCACTAGCGGGAGTGGGACCTACAAGCAGTACTTC. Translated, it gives CASSTSGSGTYKQYF.

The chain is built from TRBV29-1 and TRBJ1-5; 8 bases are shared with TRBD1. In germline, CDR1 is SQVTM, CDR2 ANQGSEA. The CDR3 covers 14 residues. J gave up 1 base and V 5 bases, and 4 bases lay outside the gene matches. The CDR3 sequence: CSVYTGGSNQPQHF. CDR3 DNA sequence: TGCAGCGTTTATACAGGGGGGAGCAATCAGCCCCAGCATTTT.

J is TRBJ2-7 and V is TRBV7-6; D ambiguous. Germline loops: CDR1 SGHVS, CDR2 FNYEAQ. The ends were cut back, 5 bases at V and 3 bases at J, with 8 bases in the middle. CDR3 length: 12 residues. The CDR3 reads CASSPQSYEQYF. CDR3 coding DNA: TGTGCCAGCAGCCCACAAAGCTACGAGCAGTACTTC. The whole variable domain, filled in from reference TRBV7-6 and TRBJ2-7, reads GAGVSQSPRYKVTKRGQDVALRCDPISGHVSLYWYRQALGQGPEFLTYFNYEAQQDKSGLPNDRFSAERPEGSISTLTIQRTEQRDSAMYRCASSPQSYEQYFGPGTRLTVT.

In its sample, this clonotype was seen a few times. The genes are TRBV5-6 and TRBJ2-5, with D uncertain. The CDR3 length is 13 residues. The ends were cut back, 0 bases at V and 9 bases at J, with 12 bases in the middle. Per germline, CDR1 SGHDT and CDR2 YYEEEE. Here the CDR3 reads CASSLEVRRAQYF. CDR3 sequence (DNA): TGTGCCAGCAGCTTGGAGGTCAGGCGTGCCCAGTACTTC.

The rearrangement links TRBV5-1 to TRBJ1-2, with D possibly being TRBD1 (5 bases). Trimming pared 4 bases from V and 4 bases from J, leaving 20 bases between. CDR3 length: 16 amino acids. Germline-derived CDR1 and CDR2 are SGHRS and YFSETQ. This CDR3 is CASSPAQGRLVYGYTF. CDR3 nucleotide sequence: TGCGCCAGCAGCCCCGCCCAGGGAAGATTAGTCTATGGCTACACCTTC.

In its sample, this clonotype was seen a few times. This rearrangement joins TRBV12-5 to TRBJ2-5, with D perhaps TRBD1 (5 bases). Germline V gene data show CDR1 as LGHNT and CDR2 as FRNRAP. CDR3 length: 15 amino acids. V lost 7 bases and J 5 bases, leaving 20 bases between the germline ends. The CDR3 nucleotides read TGTGCTAGTGTATTTTGGGTTGGGGCTCTGGAGACCCAGTACTTC. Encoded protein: CASVFWVGALETQYF. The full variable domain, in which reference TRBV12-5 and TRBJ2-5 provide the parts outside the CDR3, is DARVTQTPRHKVTEMGQEVTMRCQPILGHNTVFWYRQTMMQGLELLAYFRNRAPLDDSGMPKDRFSAEMPDATLATLKIQPSEPRDSAVYFCASVFWVGALETQYFGPGTRLLVL.

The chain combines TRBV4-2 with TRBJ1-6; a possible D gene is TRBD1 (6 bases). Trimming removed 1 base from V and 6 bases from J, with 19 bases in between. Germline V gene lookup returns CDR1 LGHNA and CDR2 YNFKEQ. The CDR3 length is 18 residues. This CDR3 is CASSQVGDNSPLNSPLHF. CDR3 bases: TGTGCCAGCAGCCAAGTCGGGGACAACTCCCCTCTTAATTCACCCCTCCACTTT.

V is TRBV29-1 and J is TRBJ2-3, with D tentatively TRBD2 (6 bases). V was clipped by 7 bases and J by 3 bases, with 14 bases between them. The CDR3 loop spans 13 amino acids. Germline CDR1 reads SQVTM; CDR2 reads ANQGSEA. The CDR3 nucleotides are TGCAGCGCCCTTTTTGGGGGGACAGATACGCAGTATTTT. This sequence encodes CSALFGGTDTQYF.